Listed below are T cell receptor beta chains from one sample, sequenced in a study of cytomegalovirus exposure and HLA in healthy donors. Data came from immunoSEQ multiplex PCR; TCRdb stores just in-frame clones and leaves some out. The top ten hold 1.5% to 2% of the sample, which has 100,000 to 150,000 clones, 81% seen once. Material: PBMCs. Receptors were obtained from a man aged 40-55 years in good health and CMV-seronegative. Both conserved end residues are part of each CDR3. Each record gives: clone size, V gene, D gene, J gene, CDR3 protein, CDR3 DNA. D genes are given only for firm matches. Not every row has a clone size; where given, it reads once, few, many or a size class.

-	TRBV19	TRBD2	TRBJ2-3	CASMTWRGATDTQYF	TGTGCCAGTATGACTTGGCGGGGGGCTACAGATACGCAGTATTTT
-	TRBV29-1	-	TRBJ2-7	CSVELQGTYEQYF	TGCAGCGTTGAATTGCAGGGAACATACGAGCAGTACTTC
-	TRBV5-1	TRBD1	TRBJ2-1	CASSIPTLGQGIDEQFF	TGCGCCAGCAGCATACCTACCCTGGGACAGGGTATCGATGAGCAGTTCTTC
-	TRBV9	TRBD2	TRBJ2-1	CASSVRSGGYNEQFF	TGTGCCAGCAGCGTAAGAAGCGGGGGCTACAATGAGCAGTTCTTC
-	TRBV20-1	TRBD2	TRBJ2-3	CSARAGTRGNF	TGCAGTGCTAGAGCGGGGACTAGGGGGAATTTT
-	TRBV15	-	TRBJ1-2	CATSRDLVQGAYGYTF	TGTGCCACCAGCAGAGATCTCGTACAGGGAGCTTATGGCTACACCTTC
-	TRBV28	-	TRBJ1-1	CASREAGPPHTEAFF	TGTGCCAGCAGGGAGGCCGGGCCACCCCACACTGAAGCTTTCTTT
-	TRBV6-5	TRBD1	TRBJ1-2	CASNAGTGGYGYTF	TGTGCCAGCAACGCCGGGACAGGGGGCTATGGCTACACCTTC
-	TRBV19	TRBD2	TRBJ2-3	CASSSGSGTDTQYF	TGTGCCAGTAGTAGCGGGAGCGGCACAGATACGCAGTATTTT
-	TRBV21-1	-	TRBJ1-6	CASITGGPPPYIDSPLHF	TGTGCCAGCATAACAGGGGGCCCCCCGCCATATATTGATTCACCCCTCCACTTT
-	TRBV7-3	-	TRBJ2-1	CASSLSAGVEVYNEQFF	TGTGCCAGCAGCTTATCTGCCGGGGTAGAGGTATACAATGAGCAGTTCTTC
-	TRBV7-9	-	TRBJ2-7	CASSLAGGPDEQYF	TGTGCCAGCAGCTTAGCGGGGGGGCCGGACGAGCAGTACTTC
-	TRBV5-1	-	TRBJ2-5	CASSFSQETQYF	TGCGCCAGCAGCTTCTCCCAAGAGACCCAGTACTTC
-	TRBV6-5	-	TRBJ1-1	CASSYSTPRSQAFF	TGTGCCAGCAGTTACTCGACCCCTAGGTCCCAGGCTTTCTTT
-	TRBV7-9	TRBD1	TRBJ1-4	CASSSRQGVFEKLFF	TGTGCCAGCAGCTCAAGACAGGGGGTATTTGAAAAACTGTTTTTT
few	TRBV30	TRBD1	TRBJ2-6	CAWVDRGGANGLTF	TGTGCCTGGGTCGACAGGGGTGGGGCCAACGGCCTGACTTTC
-	TRBV9	-	TRBJ2-2	CASETSGTGAGELFF	TGTGCCAGCGAGACTAGCGGGACAGGGGCCGGGGAGCTGTTTTTT
-	TRBV18	-	TRBJ1-1	CASSLDRNTEAFF	TGTGCCAGCTCCCTTGACAGGAACACTGAAGCTTTCTTT
-	TRBV6-1	-	TRBJ1-6	CASSSGGMDSPLHF	TGTGCCAGCAGTAGCGGGGGGATGGATTCACCCCTCCACTTT
-	TRBV30	TRBD1	TRBJ1-3	CAWSVWGTGAGNTIYF	TGTGCCTGGAGTGTTTGGGGGACAGGGGCTGGAAACACCATATATTTT